These 8 T cell receptor beta chains originate from one sample sequenced in a study of cytotoxic CD8 clonotypes in ibrutinib-treated CLL. TCRdb keeps only in-frame clones here, not all; method: immunoSEQ multiplex PCR. The sample consists of about 200,000 clones, 79% of them appearing once. Sample: PBMCs, taken after 12 months of ibrutinib treatment. The receptors were sampled from a human donor with chronic lymphocytic leukemia.

This chain uses TRBV2 with TRBJ1-2; TRBD1 aligns across 8 bases. The CDR3 length is 16 residues. Looked up from germline, CDR1 is SNHLY and CDR2 is FYNNEI. After removal of 2 bases from V and 6 bases from J, the junction contained 11 bases not matched to a gene. CDR3 in DNA: TGTGCCAGCAGTGAATATCGCCTTTCAGGGGGCGATGGCTACACCTTC. Its protein product is CASSEYRLSGGDGYTF. The full variable domain, rest sourced from reference TRBV2 and TRBJ1-2, is EPEVTQTPSHQVTQMGQEVILRCVPISNHLYFYWYRQILGQKVEFLVSFYNNEISEKSEIFDDQFSVERPDGSNFTLKIRSTKLEDSAMYFCASSEYRLSGGDGYTFGSGTRLTVV.

This clone was seen only a few times. The J gene is TRBJ1-1, the V gene TRBV29-1; maybe TRBD1 (5 bases). V was cut by 1 base and J by 2 bases, with 8 bases left in between. The CDR3 extends over 13 amino acids. Per the germline V gene, CDR1 is SQVTM and CDR2 is ANQGSEA. The CDR3 sequence: CSVEVGGNTEAFF. The DNA of the CDR3 is TGCAGCGTTGAAGTGGGGGGTAACACTGAAGCTTTCTTT.

This sequence joins TRBV6-5 and TRBJ2-7, with 8 bases that match TRBD1. CDR3 length: 13 amino acids. Trimming took 6 bases from V and 6 from J; bases not matched to a gene: 7. Germline V gene lookup returns CDR1 MNHEY and CDR2 SVGAGI. CDR3 loop: CASRRQGSSEQYF. DNA of the CDR3: TGTGCCAGCAGAAGACAGGGGTCGAGCGAGCAGTACTTC.

This chain's CDR3 is CASSLGADTQYF. In DNA, the CDR3 is TGTGCCAGCAGCTTGGGGGCAGATACGCAGTATTTT. The gene calls are TRBV7-3 and TRBJ2-3; D could derive from TRBD1 or TRBD2 (5 bases each). Germline V CDR1 and CDR2: SGHTA, FQGTGA. The CDR3 contains 12 residues. V lost 3 bases and J lost 4, with 5 bases in between. The full variable domain, rest sourced from reference TRBV7-3 and TRBJ2-3, is GAGVSQTPSNKVTEKGKYVELRCDPISGHTALYWYRQSLGQGPEFLIYFQGTGAADDSGLPNDRFFAVRPEGSVSTLKIQRTERGDSAVYLCASSLGADTQYFGPGTRLTVL.

The rearrangement links TRBV4-1 to TRBJ2-3; D remains unclear. The V gene lost 4 bases and the J gene lost 2 bases, with 13 bases spanning the gap. CDR3 length: 15 residues. The germline gives CDR1 MGHRA, CDR2 YSYEKL. CDR3 in DNA: TGCGCCAGCAGCCCCGAGGCCCACACCACAGATACGCAGTATTTT. Protein sequence: CASSPEAHTTDTQYF.

The chain has TRBV5-1 and TRBJ2-1; 7 bases match TRBD1. The CDR3 length is 16 residues. From germline, CDR1 is SGHRS and CDR2 YFSETQ. V lost 0 bases to trimming and J lost 5 bases; unmatched junction nucleotides: 8. This CDR3 reads CASSLGLGQVDNEQFF. CDR3 DNA sequence: TGCGCCAGCAGCTTGGGCCTAGGACAGGTCGACAATGAGCAGTTCTTC.

The V and J genes are TRBV4-2 and TRBJ1-3; D gene ambiguous. CDR1 and CDR2 from the germline V gene are LGHNA and YNFKEQ. The CDR3 is made up of 16 amino acids. The V gene lost 5 bases and the J gene lost 0 bases, with 14 bases spanning the gap. Here the CDR3 DNA reads TGTGCCAGCAGCTCCCGGACGGCTGACTCTGGAAACACCATATATTTT. Protein: CASSSRTADSGNTIYF.

CDR3 bases: TGTGCCAGCAGTCCAACGTACCAAGAGACCCAGTACTTC. Translated, it gives CASSPTYQETQYF. The chain recombines TRBV27 with TRBJ2-5; D call uncertain. Germline values: CDR1 MNHEY, CDR2 SMNVEV (reference sequence). There are 13 residues in the CDR3. With 5 bases removed from V and 0 bases from J, the gap between germline ends came to 7 bases.